This entry lists 27 T cell receptor beta chains sequenced from one sample in a study of control samples from healthy donors and cancer patients. Measured with immunoSEQ multiplex PCR; TCRdb has only the in-frame clones, and not every one. The sample shows about 160,000 clones, approximately 90% of them seen only once. The sequenced sample was blood. The receptors stem from a woman in her 30s in good health.

The chain has TRBV18 and TRBJ1-5; 9 bases line up with TRBD1. Germline values: CDR1 KGHSH, CDR2 LQKENI. V gave up 9 bases and J gave up 0 bases; unmatched junction bases: 3. The CDR3 length is 14 residues. The CDR3: CASGQGSSNQPQHF. In nucleotides, the CDR3 is TGTGCCAGTGGACAGGGGTCTAGCAATCAGCCCCAGCATTTT.

The rearrangement joins TRBV6-6 to TRBJ2-1, with 13 bases lining up with TRBD2. J lost 6 bases, V lost 5 bases, and 7 bases had no gene match. The CDR3 spans 16 residues. CDR1 and CDR2 from the germline V gene are MNHNY and SVGAGI (reference sequence). CDR3 in DNA: TGTGCCAGCAGTCAACCGGGACTAGCGGGAACCAATGAGCAGTTCTTC. It codes for CASSQPGLAGTNEQFF.

The chain couples TRBV2 to TRBJ2-1; 7 bases line up with TRBD2. Germline V gene lookup returns CDR1 SNHLY and CDR2 FYNNEI. The CDR3 consists of 15 residues. J lost 10 bases, V lost 2 bases, and 11 bases had no gene match. The CDR3 region has the DNA TGTGCCAGCAGTGAATGGCTAGCGGTCAAACCGGAGCAGTTCTTC. Protein product: CASSEWLAVKPEQFF.

The gene calls are TRBV7-6 and TRBJ2-3; a possible D gene is TRBD1 (5 bases). Trimming removed 7 bases from V and 2 bases from J, with 10 bases in between. Looked up from germline, CDR1 is SGHVS and CDR2 is FNYEAQ. The length of the CDR3 is 13 residues. The CDR3 loop is CASTRTNTDTQYF. Written as DNA, the CDR3 is TGTGCCAGCACCCGGACAAACACAGATACGCAGTATTTT.

The chain links TRBV28 to TRBJ1-5; unclear D gene. The CDR3 is made up of 11 amino acids. V dropped 4 bases and J dropped 5 bases, with 3 bases sitting between them. Germline V gene lookup returns CDR1 MDHEN and CDR2 SYDVKM. In DNA, the CDR3 is TGTGCCAGCAGTTCCCATCAGCCCCAGCATTTT. Translation gives CASSSHQPQHF.

The rearrangement uses TRBV4-1 and TRBJ2-3; no clear D. Germline V lookup: CDR1 MGHRA, CDR2 YSYEKL. V lost 3 bases and J lost 5, with 9 bases in between. This CDR3 has 13 residues. CDR3 DNA sequence: TGCGCCAGCAGCCAGGGTATCGAAGATACGCAGTATTTT. Translated, it gives CASSQGIEDTQYF.

The V and J genes are TRBV19 and TRBJ2-7; D perhaps matches TRBD1 (6 bases). CDR1 and CDR2 from the germline V gene are LNHDA and SQIVND (reference sequence). The CDR3 contains 14 residues. V was shortened by 1 base and J by 1 base, with 8 bases between the two germline ends. CDR3 in DNA: TGTGCCAGTAGTATAGGGACAGCTTCCTACGAGCAGTACTTC. It encodes CASSIGTASYEQYF.

The chain links TRBV5-4 to TRBJ1-6, with TRBD1 matching over 9 bases. Per germline, CDR1 SGHNT and CDR2 YYREEE (reference sequence). Losses at the gene ends were 1 base for V and 7 bases for J; bases not matched to a gene: 3. This CDR3 contains 15 residues. The CDR3 region has the DNA TGTGCCAGCAGCTTGACGGGACAGGGAAATTCACCCCTCCACTTT. The encoded protein is CASSLTGQGNSPLHF.

The J gene is TRBJ1-1, the V gene TRBV10-3; D is undetermined. Germline V CDR1 and CDR2: ENHRY, SYGVKD. Trimming stripped 3 bases from V and 6 bases from J, with 8 bases between. The CDR3 loop spans 12 amino acids. This CDR3 is CAISERSAEAFF. The DNA for the CDR3 is TGTGCCATCAGTGAAAGGTCCGCTGAAGCTTTCTTT.

This clone appeared a single time. The rearrangement links TRBV5-6 to TRBJ2-5, with unresolved D. Germline values: CDR1 SGHDT, CDR2 YYEEEE. The CDR3 consists of 12 residues. The V and J ends lost 4 bases and 6 bases respectively, with 10 bases between them. CDR3 residues: CASSPDGKTQYF. The CDR3, as DNA: TGTGCCAGCAGCCCGGACGGAAAGACCCAGTACTTC.

The chain uses TRBV28 and TRBJ2-7; no firm D call. Germline V lookup: CDR1 MDHEN, CDR2 SYDVKM. The CDR3 runs to 11 residues. The V end was cut by 3 bases, the J end by 7 bases, with 7 bases between. CDR3 DNA: TGTGCCAGCAGTTTTGTACGGGAGCAGTACTTC. The encoded protein is CASSFVREQYF.

The chain has TRBV4-1 and TRBJ1-6; D unclear. Germline lookup yields CDR1 MGHRA and CDR2 YSYEKL. CDR3 length: 15 residues. Trimming took off 0 bases at V and 5 bases at J, with 8 bases between the two ends. Here the CDR3 DNA reads TGCGCCAGCAGCCAAGACGAAGTCAATAATTCACCCCTCCACTTT. Encoded protein: CASSQDEVNNSPLHF.

The chain couples TRBV6-5 to TRBJ1-2; D is ambiguous. CDR3 length: 14 residues. The V gene's germline CDR1 is MNHEY and CDR2 SVGAGI. The germline V and J ends were trimmed by 4 bases and 4 bases, with 13 bases remaining between them. DNA for the CDR3: TGTGCCAGCAGTTCTTCAGGAGCAATCTATGGCTACACCTTC. It is translated as CASSSSGAIYGYTF.

V is TRBV10-1 and J is TRBJ1-5; D may be TRBD1 (5 bases). Germline lookup yields CDR1 WNHNN and CDR2 SYGVQD (reference sequence). This CDR3 is 13 amino acids long. The V and J ends lost 4 bases and 5 bases respectively, with 9 bases between them. The CDR3 loop is CASSGQGDQPQHF. CDR3 bases: TGCGCCAGCAGTGGGCAGGGAGATCAGCCCCAGCATTTT.

The chain carries TRBV9 and TRBJ2-1, with 8 bases that match TRBD2. The CDR3 totals 17 residues. Looked up from germline, CDR1 is SGDLS and CDR2 is YYNGEE. V was pared by 4 bases and J by 0 bases, with 9 bases of the junction left unmatched. The CDR3 nucleotides read TGTGCCAGCAGCCTAATAGCGGGATCCTACTCCTACAATGAGCAGTTCTTC. Translation: CASSLIAGSYSYNEQFF.

V usage is TRBV4-3 and J usage is TRBJ2-3; TRBD2 matches 11 bases. Germline CDR1 reads LGHNA; CDR2 reads YSLEER. The CDR3 runs to 16 residues. Trimming took 0 bases from V and 5 from J; bases not matched to a gene: 4. The CDR3 sequence is CASSQDVLAGGDTQYF. CDR3 bases: TGCGCCAGCAGCCAAGATGTCCTAGCGGGAGGAGATACGCAGTATTTT.

This chain joins TRBV30 and TRBJ2-1; 7 bases are a match to TRBD2. Looked up from germline, CDR1 is GTSNPN and CDR2 is SVGIG (reference sequence). Trimming at V came to 0 bases and at J to 15 bases, leaving 8 bases not matched to a gene. The CDR3 length is 12 residues. In DNA, the CDR3 is TGTGCCTGGAGTGTCCCTGGACTAGGACCGTTCTTC. This sequence encodes CAWSVPGLGPFF.

A word on this clone: Other DNA sequences in the sample encode the same CDR3. J is TRBJ1-2 and V is TRBV3-1 (or the pseudogene TRBV3-2); possibly TRBD1 for D (6 bases). CDR1 is LGHDT and CDR2 is YNNKEL in the germline V gene (reference sequence). V lost 1 base and J lost 8, with 11 bases in between. The CDR3 length is 13 residues. DNA of the CDR3: TGTGCCAGCAGCCAAGCAGGGGCAAGGGGCTACACCTTC. Its protein product is CASSQAGARGYTF.

The V gene is TRBV5-1, the J gene TRBJ2-3, with D maybe TRBD2 (5 bases). Germline V gene data show CDR1 as SGHRS and CDR2 as YFSETQ. The V and J ends lost 0 bases and 3 bases respectively, with 14 bases between them. The CDR3 length is 16 residues. CDR3 DNA: TGCGCCAGCAGCTTGGCACAGCGGCCCTCGACAGATACGCAGTATTTT. Amino acid sequence: CASSLAQRPSTDTQYF.

V usage is TRBV2 and J usage is TRBJ1-5; D is possibly TRBD1 (6 bases). The CDR3 loop spans 15 amino acids. Germline CDR1 reads SNHLY; CDR2 reads FYNNEI. Trimming took off 4 bases at V and 3 bases at J, with 13 bases between the two ends. As DNA, the CDR3 is TGTGCCAGCAGTGGAGAGACAGGCTACAATCAGCCCCAGCATTTT. This translates into CASSGETGYNQPQHF.

A few counts support this clone. The V gene is TRBV28, the J gene TRBJ2-7; the D gene is possibly TRBD1 (5 bases). This CDR3 has 15 amino acids. CDR1 is MDHEN, CDR2 SYDVKM, per germline. V was clipped by 2 bases and J by 2 bases, with 13 bases between them. The CDR3 bases are TGTGCCAGCAGTTTACCCCCGACAGCAGCCTACGAGCAGTACTTC. Translated: CASSLPPTAAYEQYF.

V and J are TRBV4-2 and TRBJ2-7, with TRBD2 matching over 11 bases. Trimming at V came to 4 bases and at J to 3 bases, leaving 5 bases not matched to a gene. Germline V gene sequence: CDR1 LGHNA, CDR2 YNFKEQ. This CDR3 has 15 amino acids. The CDR3 loop reads CASSRETSGIYEQYF. DNA for the CDR3: TGTGCCAGCAGCCGAGAGACTAGCGGGATCTACGAGCAGTACTTC.

The chain is built from TRBV6-2 or TRBV6-3 and TRBJ1-2; D gene unclear. There are 13 residues in the CDR3. Between the trimmed V and J ends, which lost 0 bases and 2 bases, there was a span of 4 bases. Germline V lookup: CDR1 MNHEY, CDR2 SVGEGT. CDR3 sequence: CASSYSDNYGYTF. CDR3 bases: TGTGCCAGCAGTTACTCGGACAACTATGGCTACACCTTC.

The J gene is TRBJ1-1, the V gene TRBV3-1 (or the pseudogene TRBV3-2), with D perhaps TRBD1 (5 bases). CDR3 length equals 16 residues. CDR1 is LGHDT, CDR2 YNNKEL, per germline (reference sequence). V was clipped by 0 bases and J by 5 bases, with 16 bases between them. CDR3 DNA sequence: TGTGCCAGCAGCCAAGATCCGGCAGGGCGTCGGACTGAAGCTTTCTTT. Its translation: CASSQDPAGRRTEAFF.

The chain links TRBV2 to TRBJ2-5, with D hard to call. The germline V gene has CDR1 SNHLY and CDR2 FYNNEI. CDR3 length: 15 residues. Deletions cut 2 bases from V and 3 bases from J, with 13 bases between. Here the CDR3 reads CASSEKSVREETQYF. CDR3 sequence (DNA): TGTGCCAGCAGTGAAAAGTCAGTCCGTGAAGAGACCCAGTACTTC.

The chain joins TRBV9 to TRBJ2-1, with a possible D match to TRBD2 (5 bases). From germline, CDR1 is SGDLS and CDR2 YYNGEE. The CDR3 is made up of 15 amino acids. V lost 0 bases to trimming and J lost 4 bases, with 11 bases between them. The CDR3 loop reads CASSVDSGPYNEQFF. The CDR3 DNA is TGTGCCAGCAGCGTAGACAGCGGACCTTACAATGAGCAGTTCTTC.

This clone has only one observation. CDR3 loop: CASSRARETQYF. CDR3 nucleotide sequence: TGTGCCAGCAGCAGGGCCAGGGAGACCCAGTACTTC. The chain combines TRBV6-5 with TRBJ2-5; D possibly corresponds to TRBD1 (5 bases). Germline V gene sequence: CDR1 MNHEY, CDR2 SVGAGI. The CDR3 extends over 12 amino acids. V lost 6 bases and J 5 bases, leaving 10 bases between the germline ends.